This entry lists 16 T cell receptor beta chains sequenced from one sample in a study of T-cell reconstitution after alpha-beta-depleted transplantation in children (dated by TCRdb to about 2016). The label giving this sample's treatment or condition can be read as: allogeneic hematopoietic cell transplantation with graft depleted of TCRalphabeta T cells and CD19 B cells. Library construction relied on PCR. Instrument used: Illumina HiSeq 2500. TCR library preparation used molecular barcoding, with unique molecular identifiers applied to normalize quantification of the TCRbeta repertoire. TCRdb redid the processing of the public reads, applying fastp at Q25 and MiXCR, and retained in-frame beta chains. Entries that share a CDR3 protein sequence are merged under the most common genes and DNA. The sample has 780,000 or so distinct CDR3 sequences on record, roughly 15% of them singletons. The ten largest clones add up to roughly 5% of the sample.

The specimen was PBMCs, mostly from graft donor cells, collected 360 days after TCRalphabeta/CD19-depleted stem cell transplant. The receptor set was obtained from a male patient aged 10-17 years who had a stem cell transplant for acute lymphoblastic leukemia, so the T cells may come from the graft donor.

The rearrangement links TRBV12-5 to TRBJ2-5; TRBD1 aligns across 8 bases. V shed 7 bases and J 5 bases; nucleotides not matched to a gene: 6. Germline V gene data show CDR1 as LGHNT and CDR2 as FRNRAP. This CDR3 is built from 13 residues. The CDR3 DNA reads TGTGCTAGTGCCGGACAGGGATCGGAGACCCAGTACTTC. The encoded protein is CASAGQGSETQYF.

This clonotype was seen a few times. The chain links TRBV4-1 to TRBJ1-4; 10 bases agree with TRBD1. This CDR3 region has 14 residues. CDR1 MGHRA and CDR2 YSYEKL come from the germline V gene. The V gene end was trimmed by 6 bases and the J gene end by 7 bases; junction bases not matched to a gene: 5. The CDR3 region is CASRRQGAREKLFF. CDR3 nucleotides: TGCGCCAGCAGACGACAGGGGGCCCGTGAAAAACTGTTTTTT.

The gene calls are TRBV18 and TRBJ2-6; possibly TRBD1 for D (6 bases). There are 15 residues in the CDR3. CDR1 is KGHSH and CDR2 is LQKENI in the germline V gene. Trimming pared 8 bases from V and 2 bases from J, leaving 13 bases between. CDR3 in amino acids: CASSQSGAGANVLTF. CDR3 nucleotide sequence: TGTGCCAGCAGCCAGTCAGGGGCTGGGGCCAACGTCCTGACTTTC.

This clonotype was seen only a few times. This chain links TRBV5-1 with TRBJ2-7, with D possibly called TRBD1 or TRBD2 (5 bases each). This CDR3 has 13 residues. V was cut by 7 bases and J by 3 bases, with 14 bases left in between. Germline V gives CDR1 SGHRS, CDR2 YFSETQ. CDR3 coding DNA: TGCGCCAGCCGCCGGGACCTCTACTACGAGCAGTACTTC. Translation gives CASRRDLYYEQYF.

The chain uses TRBV19 and TRBJ1-5; the D is unclear. The germline V gene has CDR1 LNHDA and CDR2 SQIVND (reference sequence). The CDR3 length is 14 residues. V was shortened by 7 bases and J by 4 bases, with 14 bases between the two germline ends. The CDR3 nucleotides are TGTGCCAGTAAACCCCGCACAGTGAATCAGCCCCAGCATTTT. Translated, it gives CASKPRTVNQPQHF.

This clonotype was seen more than once but under ten times. This rearrangement joins TRBV6-5 to TRBJ2-5; TRBD2 aligns across 8 bases. The CDR3 runs to 18 residues. From germline, CDR1 is MNHEY and CDR2 SVGAGI. Unmatched junction bases numbered 20, after V lost 2 bases and J lost 9 bases. DNA of the CDR3: TGTGCCAGCAGTTACGCTACTTTTCCGGGACTAGGCCTTATGGCCCAGTACTTC. Translated, it gives CASSYATFPGLGLMAQYF.

This clonotype was seen just once. V and J are TRBV4-1 and TRBJ2-7; weak D call: TRBD1 (6 bases). Trimming stripped 3 bases from V and 2 bases from J, with 20 bases between. The CDR3 consists of 17 residues. Per germline, CDR1 MGHRA and CDR2 YSYEKL. CDR3 nucleotides: TGCGCCAGCAGCCACACCGGGACACCCGTCTGGGCCTACGAGCAGTACTTC. Translating it yields CASSHTGTPVWAYEQYF.

At least ten counts were recorded for this clonotype. The CDR3 reads CASSIRGTEYEQYF. CDR3 bases: TGTGCCAGCAGTATCCGAGGGACAGAGTACGAGCAGTACTTC. The chain uses TRBV12-3 or TRBV12-4 and TRBJ2-7; 7 bases map to TRBD1. The CDR3 covers 14 residues. Trimming took 5 bases from V and 4 from J; bases not matched to a gene: 8.

This chain joins TRBV9 and TRBJ1-1; a possible D gene is TRBD1 (6 bases). V was shortened by 2 bases and J by 0 bases, with 8 bases between the two germline ends. The CDR3 extends over 14 amino acids. Germline V gene lookup returns CDR1 SGDLS and CDR2 YYNGEE. In DNA, the CDR3 is TGTGCCAGCAGCGTTCACAGGGTGAACACTGAAGCTTTCTTT. It translates to CASSVHRVNTEAFF.

This clonotype showed up just a few times. The chain employs TRBV19 and TRBJ1-2; tentative D call: TRBD1 (5 bases). Germline CDR1 and CDR2: LNHDA and SQIVND (reference sequence). Trimming removed 6 bases at V and 2 bases at J, with 19 bases between. The CDR3 totals 16 residues. DNA for the CDR3: TGTGCCAGTAGCCCAATGTTCGGGGGAAGAAACTATGGCTACACCTTC. Translation gives CASSPMFGGRNYGYTF.

This sequence joins TRBV7-2 and TRBJ2-7; D is undetermined. V lost 5 bases and J 6 bases, leaving 23 bases between the germline ends. CDR1 and CDR2 from the germline V gene are SGHTA and FQGNSA. The CDR3 has 16 amino acids. DNA for the CDR3: TGTGCCAGCAGCCTCAAGGGTTACCCCGTAACGTTCGAGCAGTACTTC. Its translation is CASSLKGYPVTFEQYF.

This chain uses TRBV27 with TRBJ2-2; D is unclear. Germline-derived CDR1 and CDR2 are MNHEY and SMNVEV (reference sequence). Trimming removed 6 bases at V and 1 base at J, with 9 bases between. The CDR3 has 14 amino acids. Here the CDR3 reads CASRRTVNTGELFF. The CDR3 DNA is TGTGCCAGCAGACGGACGGTGAACACCGGGGAGCTGTTTTTT.

This chain links TRBV12-3 or TRBV12-4 with TRBJ1-5; weak D call: TRBD1 (6 bases). V shed 4 bases and J shed 4 bases, with 11 bases lying between them. There are 14 residues in the CDR3. The CDR3 protein is CASSWSGHNQPQHF. The CDR3 DNA reads as TGTGCCAGCAGTTGGTCGGGACATAATCAGCCCCAGCATTTT.

The V and J genes are TRBV27 and TRBJ2-3; 12 nucleotides align to TRBD2. The germline gives CDR1 MNHEY, CDR2 SMNVEV (reference sequence). This CDR3 has 17 residues. V gave up 6 bases and J gave up 6 bases; unmatched junction bases: 13. CDR3 region: CASSPRLTSGSGDTQYF. The CDR3 DNA follows: TGTGCCAGCAGCCCCAGATTGACTAGCGGGAGCGGGGATACGCAGTATTTT.

The chain couples TRBV5-1 to TRBJ2-5, with 9 bases lining up with TRBD2. Germline CDR1 SGHRS, CDR2 YFSETQ. The CDR3 runs to 16 residues. J gave up 3 bases and V 2 bases, and 8 bases lay outside the gene matches. The CDR3 reads CASSFVPTSGEETQYF. The CDR3, as DNA: TGCGCCAGCAGCTTTGTTCCGACTAGCGGAGAAGAGACCCAGTACTTC. Filled out from reference TRBV5-1 and TRBJ2-5, the complete variable domain reads KAGVTQTPRYLIKTRGQQVTLSCSPISGHRSVSWYQQTPGQGLQFLFEYFSETQRNKGNFPGRFSGRQFSNSRSEMNVSTLELGDSALYLCASSFVPTSGEETQYFGPGTRLLVL.

As regards this clonotype: The junction departs from the called germline gene at one end, perhaps through a read error. This chain links TRBV4-1 with TRBJ1-1, with a weak D call TRBD1 (5 bases). This CDR3 is 15 amino acids long. CDR1 is MGHRA and CDR2 is YSYEKL in the germline V gene. In DNA, the CDR3 is TGCACCAGCAGCCAGATAAGGGGCTCGAACACTGAAGCTTTCTTT. Encoded protein: CTSSQIRGSNTEAFF.